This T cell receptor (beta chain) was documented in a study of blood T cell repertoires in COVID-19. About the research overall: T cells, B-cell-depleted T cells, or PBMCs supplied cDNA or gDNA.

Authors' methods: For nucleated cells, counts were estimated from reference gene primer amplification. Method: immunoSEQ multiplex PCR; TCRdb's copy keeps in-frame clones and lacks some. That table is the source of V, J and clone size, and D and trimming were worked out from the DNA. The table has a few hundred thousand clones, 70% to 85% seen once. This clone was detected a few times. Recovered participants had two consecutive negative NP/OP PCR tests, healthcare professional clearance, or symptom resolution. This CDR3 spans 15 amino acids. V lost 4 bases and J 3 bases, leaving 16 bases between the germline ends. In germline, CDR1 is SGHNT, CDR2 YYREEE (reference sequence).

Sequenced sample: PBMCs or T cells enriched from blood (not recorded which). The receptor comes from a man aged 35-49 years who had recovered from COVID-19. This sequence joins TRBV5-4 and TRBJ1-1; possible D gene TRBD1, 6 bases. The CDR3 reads CASSPRGVRDTEAFF. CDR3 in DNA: TGTGCCAGCAGCCCCAGGGGCGTAAGGGACACTGAAGCTTTCTTT.